This TCR beta chain was recovered during a study of identical twins. Trimming removed 2 bases at V and 1 base at J, with 11 bases between. Looked up from germline, CDR1 is MGHRA and CDR2 is YSYEKL. There are 15 residues in the CDR3. The sample holds a few counts of this clonotype. Its antigen is undetermined. cDNA molecules carried unique molecular identifiers, and template switching added a universal primer site. TCRdb re-called the 5' RACE reads through MiXCR, storing one row per CDR3 protein. This sample has a few hundred thousand distinct CDR3 sequences, with over 9% found just once. Findings and caveats of the study: Twins shared beta out-of-frame sequences in excess, but this excess was weaker. Within monozygotic twins, out-of-frame TCR alpha sharing was underestimated by the models.

Healthy Caucasian donors formed the entire cohort. The same data also contributed to another study, on yellow fever vaccine responses in identical twins.

The material sequenced was CD8+ T cells sorted from blood. The source of this sequence is a woman aged 18-30 years in good health. The chain recombines TRBV4-1 with TRBJ2-5, with D perhaps given as TRBD1 or TRBD2 (5 bases each). CDR3 bases: TGCGCCAGCAGCCAACTAGCAGGGCCCCAAGAGACCCAGTACTTC. Protein product: CASSQLAGPQETQYF.